This T cell receptor beta chain is from a study of control samples from healthy donors and cancer patients. The germline CDR1 and CDR2 sequences are SGDLS and YYNGEE. The CDR3 covers 15 residues. Trimming removed 0 bases from V and 3 bases from J, with 12 bases in between. Some clones are missing from TCRdb's copy, which holds only in-frame ones; the method was immunoSEQ multiplex PCR. There are about 130,000 clones in the sample; about 92% occur only once, and approximately 0.57% lies in the top ten. The chain has TRBV9 and TRBJ2-5; D possibly corresponds to TRBD1 (5 bases). The sequence was obtained from a man older than 75 with head and neck cancer. Specimen: PBMCs. Here the CDR3 reads CASSVVGQGKETQYF. CDR3 bases: TGTGCCAGCAGCGTAGTGGGGCAGGGAAAAGAGACCCAGTACTTC.